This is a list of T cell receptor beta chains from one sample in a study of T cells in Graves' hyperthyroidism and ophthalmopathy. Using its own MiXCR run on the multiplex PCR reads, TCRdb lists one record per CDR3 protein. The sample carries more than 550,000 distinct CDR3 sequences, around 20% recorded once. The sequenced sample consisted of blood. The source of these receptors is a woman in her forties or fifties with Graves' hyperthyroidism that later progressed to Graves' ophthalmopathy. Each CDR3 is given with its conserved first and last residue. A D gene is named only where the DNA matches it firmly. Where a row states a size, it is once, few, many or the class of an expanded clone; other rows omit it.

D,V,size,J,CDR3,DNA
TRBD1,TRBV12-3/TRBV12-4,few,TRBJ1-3,CAIMPGQVENTIYF,TGTGCCATCATGCCGGGACAGGTGGAAAACACCATATATTTT
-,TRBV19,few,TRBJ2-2,CASSFAGFNTGELFF,TGTGCCAGTAGTTTTGCAGGGTTCAACACCGGGGAGCTGTTTTTT
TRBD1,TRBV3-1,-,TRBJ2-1,CASSHRQGENEQFF,TGTGCCAGCAGCCACCGACAGGGTGAGAATGAGCAGTTCTTC
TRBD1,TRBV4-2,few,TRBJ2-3,CASSPQQGHTDTQYF,TGTGCCAGCAGCCCGCAACAGGGGCACACAGATACGCAGTATTTT
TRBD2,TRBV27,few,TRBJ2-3,CASSLVAGAQYF,TGTGCCAGCAGTCTAGTGGCGGGGGCGCAGTATTTT
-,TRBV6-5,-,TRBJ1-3,CASSYDFRKSGNTIYF,TGTGCCAGCAGTTACGATTTCAGAAAAAGTGGAAACACCATATATTTT
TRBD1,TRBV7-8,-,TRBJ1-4,CASSLEWDSEKLFF,TGTGCCAGCAGCTTAGAATGGGACAGTGAAAAACTGTTTTTT
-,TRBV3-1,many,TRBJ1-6,CASSQDGRNNSPLHF,TGTGCCAGCAGCCAAGACGGCAGAAATAATTCACCCCTCCACTTT
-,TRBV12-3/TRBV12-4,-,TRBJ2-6,CASSLRHDVRAVSGANVLTF,TGTGCCAGCAGTTTGCGCCATGATGTCAGGGCCGTATCTGGGGCCAACGTCCTGACTTTC
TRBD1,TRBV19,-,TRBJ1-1,CASSIEDRGLTEAFF,TGTGCCAGTAGTATAGAGGACAGGGGGCTGACTGAAGCTTTCTTT
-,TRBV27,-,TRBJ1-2,CASSPRQVTGDGYTF,TGTGCCAGCAGTCCCCGACAGGTGACGGGAGATGGCTACACCTTC
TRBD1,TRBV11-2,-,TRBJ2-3,CAGSLRQGEDTQYF,TGTGCCGGCAGCCTACGACAGGGGGAAGATACGCAGTATTTT
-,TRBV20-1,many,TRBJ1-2,CSASLQGNYGYTF,TGCAGTGCTAGCTTACAGGGAAACTATGGCTACACCTTC
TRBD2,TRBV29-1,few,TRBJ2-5,CSVVGGYQETQYF,TGCAGCGTTGTCGGGGGGTACCAAGAGACCCAGTACTTC
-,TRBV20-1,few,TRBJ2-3,CSASEASTDTQYF,TGCAGTGCCTCCGAGGCTAGCACAGATACGCAGTATTTT
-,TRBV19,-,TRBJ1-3,CASSGGQSLPLNTIYF,TGTGCCAGTAGTGGCGGACAGTCGCTCCCGCTAAACACCATATATTTT
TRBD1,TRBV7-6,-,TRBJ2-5,CASSPWTGRETQYF,TGTGCCAGCAGCCCCTGGACAGGGCGAGAGACCCAGTACTTC
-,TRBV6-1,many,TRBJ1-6,CASSVNGLYNSPLHF,TGTGCCAGCAGTGTTAACGGACTGTATAATTCACCCCTCCACTTT
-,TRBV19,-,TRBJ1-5,CATGQGNFGAGQPQHF,-
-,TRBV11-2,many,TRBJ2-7,CASSLGRGQRGDEQYF,TGTGCCAGCAGCTTAGGGCGGGGGCAGAGGGGGGACGAGCAGTACTTC
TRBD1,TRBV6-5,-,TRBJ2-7,CASSFVTGTGHTEQYF,TGTGCCAGCAGTTTCGTGACCGGGACAGGGCATACCGAGCAGTACTTC
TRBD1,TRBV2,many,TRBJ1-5,CASSPGGQGNQPQHF,TGTGCCAGCAGTCCAGGGGGTCAGGGCAATCAGCCCCAGCATTTT
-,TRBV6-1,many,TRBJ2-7,CASRTRMGYEQYF,TGTGCCAGCAGAACCCGCATGGGCTACGAGCAGTACTTC
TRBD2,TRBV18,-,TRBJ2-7,CASSGLAGPSPSYEQYF,TGTGCCAGCTCAGGACTAGCGGGGCCTTCTCCGTCCTACGAGCAGTACTTC
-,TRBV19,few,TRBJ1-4,CASSPTGTALEKLFF,TGTGCCAGTAGTCCTACCGGGACGGCTTTAGAAAAACTGTTTTTT
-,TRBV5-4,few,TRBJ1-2,CASSSRRTGLGYTF,TGTGCCAGCAGCTCGAGGCGTACAGGGCTTGGCTACACCTTC
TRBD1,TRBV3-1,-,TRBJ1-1,CASSLRRDRAIKNTEAFF,TGTGCCAGCAGCCTCCGCAGGGACAGGGCGATTAAAAACACTGAAGCTTTCTTT
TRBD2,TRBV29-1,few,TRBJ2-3,CSVGDGRGGPTDTQYF,TGCAGCGTTGGAGACGGGCGGGGGGGCCCCACTGATACGCAGTATTTT
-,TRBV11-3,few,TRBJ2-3,CASSQRKGGTSTDTQYF,TGTGCCAGCAGCCAAAGGAAGGGGGGGACGAGCACAGATACGCAGTATTTT
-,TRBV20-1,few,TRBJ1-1,CSAGVGSEAFF,TGCAGTGCTGGGGTTGGCTCTGAAGCTTTCTTT
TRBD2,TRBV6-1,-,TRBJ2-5,CASRGLNQETQYF,TGTGCCAGCAGGGGACTAAATCAAGAGACCCAGTACTTC
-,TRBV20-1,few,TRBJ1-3,CSAGHIGNTIYF,TGCAGTGCTGGACATATTGGAAACACCATATATTTT
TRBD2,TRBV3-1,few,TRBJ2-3,CASSQDLAGETDTQYF,TGTGCCAGCAGCCAAGACTTAGCGGGGGAGACAGATACGCAGTATTTT